This entry is about one T cell receptor beta chain. Its recognized antigen is unknown. Per-nucleotide qualities are absent, and no much larger clonotype sits a single base away. Collaborating institutions collected whole blood in K2EDTA tubes following their own protocols. Collaborator samples were shipped for TCRbeta analysis as frozen whole blood, isolated PBMCs, or DNA extracted from either sample type. Trimming at the junction amounts to 3 bases on V and 8 bases on J, and the germline ends lie 11 bases apart. The CDR3 numbers 13 residues from cysteine through phenylalanine. The entry retains the CDR3 DNA only, 39 bases that are in frame from base 1. Via the germline V gene (reference sequence), CDR1 is LNHDA and CDR2 SQIVND. This sample was included in a study of blood T cell repertoires in COVID-19 (dated by TCRdb to about 2020). For context, the study as a whole: Samples covering the acute and convalescent phases of COVID-19 were provided by collaborators in the United States, Italy and Spain. Sample metadata almost always included a de-identified subject ID, COVID-19 status, age in years and sex. The prospective study material was composed of cDNA or gDNA derived from T cells, B-cell-depleted T cells, or PBMCs. The repertoires were released in a freely available public database meant as a resource for research on the immune response to SARS-CoV-2. Deeply sampled blood TCRbeta repertoires from subjects exposed to, actively infected with, or recovered from COVID-19 were included in the dataset. HLA class I and class II types, where available, came from metadata supplied by the sample provider rather than from assay-based typing. Samples were obtained from the ongoing ImmuneRACE study (first 160 participants) and from 1,254 subjects provided by 6 global collaborators.

Results and caveats for the whole study, not just this receptor: The amount of clinical and demographic metadata varied by source and participant and was provided uncurated.

The immunoSEQ Assay, a bias-controlled multiplex PCR, was used to amplify TCRbeta CDR3 regions from genomic DNA. In the original analysis: Nucleated cell counts per sample were estimated from amplification of reference gene primers within the assay. Sequence reads were collapsed and filtered to measure the absolute abundance of every unique TCRbeta CDR3 rearrangement. For each sample, productive Simpson clonality was calculated as the square root of Simpson's diversity index over productive rearrangements. What TCRdb holds here is the immuneACCESS table cut down to in-frame rearrangements. Part of the clones is not present; checked against another copy, under half of the missing clones reflect an unresolved V gene, and the others are unexplained. V, J and clone size derive from that table, while D and trimming were established from the DNA sequence. Counted in this sample were roughly 190,000 clones; about four fifths of them appeared once. The top ten hold roughly 5% of the sample.

Source material: peripheral blood. The receptor's source is a woman in her sixties or seventies with active or convalescent COVID-19. This receptor chain uses TRBV19 and TRBJ2-1; the D gene is unclear. The nucleotide sequence reads as follows: TGTGCCAGTAGTATCCCTCCTATGCATGAGCAGTTCTTC. The encoded protein is CASSIPPMHEQFF. Extended through the reference TRBV19 and TRBJ2-1 proteins, this CDR3 yields the full variable domain: DGGITQSPKYLFRKEGQNVTLSCEQNLNHDAMYWYRQDPGQGLRLIYYSQIVNDFQKGDIAEGYSVSREKKESFPLTVTSAQKNPTAFYLCASSIPPMHEQFFGPGTRLTVL.